This T cell receptor beta chain emerged from a study of T cell responses to AZD1222 COVID-19 vaccine. The ends lost 4 bases at V and 3 bases at J; junction bases unmatched: 8. The length of the CDR3 is 16 residues. Germline V lookup: CDR1 SGDLS, CDR2 YYNGEE. Turning to this clone: The target antigen is unknown.

Here immunoSEQ multiplex PCR was the method, and the copy in TCRdb shows in-frame clones only, minus some. The data show around 94,000 clones, approximately 91% seen once. The study's findings and limits: Donors were mostly white British, more females; clonal diversity possibly underestimated.

This clonotype originated in an adult in good health. The sequenced sample was peripheral blood, obtained on day 0 of AZD1222 vaccination. The chain couples TRBV9 to TRBJ1-3; 9 nucleotides agree with TRBD1. CDR3 sequence (DNA): TGTGCCAGCAGCACCCGGACAGGGGAGAATGGAAACACCATATATTTT. Translation gives CASSTRTGENGNTIYF.